Included here is one T cell receptor beta chain sequence, with context. The antigen remains undetermined. This specimen comes from a study of identical twins. cDNA carried unique molecular identifiers, and a universal primer site was added by template switching. MiXCR, applied by TCRdb to the 5' RACE reads, yields one record per CDR3 protein. Among 350,000 to 500,000 distinct CDR3 sequences, approximately 17% were seen once, and the ten largest hold roughly 12%. Study conclusions and caveats: Out-of-frame beta chain sequences displayed weaker excess sharing between twins. Possibly, invariant MAIT and iNKT cells partly confounded zero-insertion analyses.

CDR3 length: 16 amino acids. Germline V gene data show CDR1 as SGHRS and CDR2 as YFSETQ. V gave up 5 bases and J gave up 4 bases; unmatched junction bases: 13. Sequenced: naive T cells sorted from blood. J is TRBJ1-2 and V is TRBV5-1; 8 nucleotides agree with TRBD1. The receptor was derived from a man aged 50-59 years in good health. The CDR3 loop is CASRLSAQGASYGYTF. CDR3 sequence (DNA): TGCGCCAGCAGACTTAGCGCCCAGGGGGCCTCCTATGGCTACACCTTC.